This T cell receptor beta chain was observed in a study of T cell responses to AZD1222 COVID-19 vaccine. Study observations and caveats: No repertoire was sampled before or during the peak T cell response, only after it.

The ends were cut back, 1 base at V and 5 bases at J, with 12 bases in the middle. CDR3 length: 15 amino acids. Germline V CDR1 and CDR2: LGHNA, YNFKEQ. This table comes from immunoSEQ multiplex PCR, and its TCRdb copy is limited to in-frame clones, with some not included. The sample carries tens of thousands of clones, 75% to 90% recorded once. As for this clone: Antigen specificity is unknown.

The rearrangement uses TRBV4-2 and TRBJ1-5; D ambiguous. The clonotype comes from an adult in good health. Sequences were derived from peripheral blood, sampled on day 0 of AZD1222 vaccination. The CDR3 DNA sequence: TGTGCCAGCAGCCAAGGGGCCAGAGCCTATCAGCCCCAGCATTTT. It translates to CASSQGARAYQPQHF.